This T cell receptor beta chain was observed in a study of blood T cell repertoires in COVID-19. Whole-study context: Sample material is recorded as cDNA or gDNA derived from T cells, B-cell-depleted T cells, or PBMCs.

This CDR3 is built from 16 residues. Germline V gives CDR1 PRHDT, CDR2 FYEKMQ (reference sequence). Trimming at V came to 0 bases and at J to 8 bases, leaving 7 bases not matched to a gene. TCRdb keeps only in-frame clones here, not all; method: immunoSEQ multiplex PCR. Of about 320,000 clones in the sample, around 89% were seen once. Sequencing was done on a sample of peripheral blood. This chain joins TRBV13 and TRBJ2-1, with 10 bases matching TRBD2. This clonotype was obtained from a woman aged 30 to 39 with COVID-19, enrolled during active disease. CDR3 DNA: TGTGCCAGCAGCTTAGGAGAAGCGGGGGGGCCGGATGAGCAGTTCTTC. Amino acid sequence: CASSLGEAGGPDEQFF. The variable domain in full, with the rest retrieved from reference TRBV13 and TRBJ2-1, is AAGVIQSPRHLIKEKRETATLKCYPIPRHDTVYWYQQGPGQDPQFLISFYEKMQSDKGSIPDRFSAQQFSDYHSELNMSSLELGDSALYFCASSLGEAGGPDEQFFGPGTRLTVL.